These 5 T cell receptor beta chains were all obtained from the same sample, sequenced in a study of metastatic and nonmetastatic thyroid tumors. Before thyroid surgery, none of the patients had received any treatment. TCRdb ran MiXCR on the PCR reads. The sample yields tens of thousands of clones, roughly a sixth seen once. The sample comprised blood. All receptors come from a female donor with papillary thyroid cancer or a benign thyroid nodule (not recorded which). Some clones in this sample may be carry-over from other donors' samples.

In its sample, this clone was seen many times. The junction does not match germline at one end; this may be a read error. The rearrangement joins TRBV5-5 to TRBJ2-1; D not resolved. Germline V gives CDR1 SGHKS, CDR2 YYEKEE (reference sequence). CDR3 size: 15 residues. This chain's CDR3 is CASSFTFNSYHEQFF. The CDR3 DNA sequence: TGTGCCAGCAGCTTCACCTTTAACTCCTACCATGAGCAGTTCTTC.

This clone came up many times. The rearrangement links TRBV5-1 to TRBJ2-5, with D uncertain. The CDR3 runs to 13 residues. Germline-derived CDR1 and CDR2 are SGHRS and YFSETQ. Trimming pared 4 bases from V and 3 bases from J, leaving 10 bases between. The CDR3, as DNA: TGCGCCAGCAGCCCGAGGCTCAAAGAGACCCAGTACTTC. It yields the protein CASSPRLKETQYF.

There are many counts of this clone. The chain has TRBV4-3 and TRBJ2-6; D is undetermined. This CDR3 comprises 16 residues. The germline V gene has CDR1 LGHNA and CDR2 YSLEER. Trimming took off 0 bases at V and 0 bases at J, with 6 bases between the two ends. CDR3 in DNA: TGCGCCAGCAGCCAAGAAGGGTACTCTGGGGCCAACGTCCTGACTTTC. Its translation is CASSQEGYSGANVLTF.

This clone was picked up many times. The CDR3 coding sequence is TGTGCCGCCGGGACAGGGCGTCCGAACACCGGGGAGCTGTTTTTT. It codes for CAAGTGRPNTGELFF. The rearrangement uses TRBV12-3 or TRBV12-4 and TRBJ2-2; 9 bases are shared with TRBD1. CDR3 size: 15 residues. V gave up 11 bases and J gave up 0 bases; unmatched junction bases: 7.

This clone has ten or more counts. V gene TRBV18 combines with J gene TRBJ2-2, with TRBD1 matching over 9 bases. Germline V lookup: CDR1 KGHSH, CDR2 LQKENI. This CDR3 is built from 18 residues. V lost 3 bases and J lost 3; bases outside the gene matches: 11. The CDR3 region is CASSPLSPGQGYTGELFF. CDR3 DNA sequence: TGTGCCAGCTCACCTTTGTCTCCGGGACAGGGCTACACCGGGGAGCTGTTTTTT. Supplemented by reference TRBV18 and TRBJ2-2, the full variable domain reads NAGVMQNPRHLVRRRGQEARLRCSPMKGHSHVYWYRQLPEEGLKFMVYLQKENIIDESGMPKERFSAEFPKEGPSILRIQQVVRGDSAAYFCASSPLSPGQGYTGELFFGEGSRLTVL.